This TCR beta chain was identified in a study of T cells in Graves' hyperthyroidism and ophthalmopathy. This clonotype was detected ten times or more. What it binds is not known. Study-wide results and limits: Most thyroid clonotypes that were expanded above 0.001 also turned up in blood. Ophthalmopathy was distinguished from stable hyperthyroidism by 13 V-J signatures.

Graves' hyperthyroidism without ophthalmopathy progression within 18 months was termed stable. Hyperthyroidism had been newly diagnosed in patients aged 18 to 65, and its duration was under 2 months. The CDR3 runs to 13 residues. Germline assignment: CDR1 MNHNS and CDR2 SASEGT. The V gene lost 8 bases and the J gene lost 5 bases, with 15 bases spanning the gap. It was RNA transcripts that yielded the amplified TCR beta CDR3 regions. Initially, a first-round RT-PCR of the TCR CDR3 employed the HTBI primer set. Using its own MiXCR run on the multiplex PCR reads, TCRdb lists one record per CDR3 protein. Of more than 300,000 distinct CDR3 sequences in the sample, about 14% were seen once.

Sequenced: blood. The receptor was isolated from a woman aged 25 to 39 with Graves' hyperthyroidism. The chain links TRBV6-1 to TRBJ1-1; D possibly corresponds to TRBD1 (5 bases). The CDR3 reads CASGDPLTTEAFF. DNA of the CDR3: TGTGCCAGCGGGGACCCCCTGACGACTGAAGCTTTCTTT.